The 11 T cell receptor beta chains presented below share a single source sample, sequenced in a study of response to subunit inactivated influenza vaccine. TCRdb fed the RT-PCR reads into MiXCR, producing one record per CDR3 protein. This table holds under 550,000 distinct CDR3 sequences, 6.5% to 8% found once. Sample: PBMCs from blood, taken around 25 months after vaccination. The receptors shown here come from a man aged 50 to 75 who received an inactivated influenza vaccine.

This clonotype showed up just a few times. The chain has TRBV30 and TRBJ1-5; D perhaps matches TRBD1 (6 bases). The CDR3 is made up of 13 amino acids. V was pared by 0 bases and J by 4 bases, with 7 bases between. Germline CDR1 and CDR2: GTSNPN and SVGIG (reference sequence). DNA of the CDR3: TGTGCCTGGAGTGTAGGGACAAATCAGCCCCAGCATTTT. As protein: CAWSVGTNQPQHF.

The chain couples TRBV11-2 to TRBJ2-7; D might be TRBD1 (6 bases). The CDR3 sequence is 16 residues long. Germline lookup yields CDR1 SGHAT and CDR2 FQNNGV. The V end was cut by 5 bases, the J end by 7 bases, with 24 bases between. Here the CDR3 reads CASSQVDSPATGEQYF. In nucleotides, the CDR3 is TGTGCCAGCAGCCAGGTGGACAGTCCGGCTACGGGGGAGCAGTACTTC.

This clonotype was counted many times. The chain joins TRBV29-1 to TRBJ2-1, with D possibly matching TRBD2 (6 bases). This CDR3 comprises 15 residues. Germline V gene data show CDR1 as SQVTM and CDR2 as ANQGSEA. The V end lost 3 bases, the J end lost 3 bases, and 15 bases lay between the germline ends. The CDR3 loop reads CSVDGGPRGYNEQFF. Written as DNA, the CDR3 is TGCAGCGTTGACGGGGGACCTAGGGGCTACAATGAGCAGTTCTTC.

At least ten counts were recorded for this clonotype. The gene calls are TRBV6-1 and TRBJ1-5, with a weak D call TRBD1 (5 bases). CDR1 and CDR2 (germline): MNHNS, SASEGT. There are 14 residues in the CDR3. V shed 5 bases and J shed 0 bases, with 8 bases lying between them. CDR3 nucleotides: TGTGCCAGCAGTCGACAGATTAGCAATCAGCCCCAGCATTTT. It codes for CASSRQISNQPQHF.

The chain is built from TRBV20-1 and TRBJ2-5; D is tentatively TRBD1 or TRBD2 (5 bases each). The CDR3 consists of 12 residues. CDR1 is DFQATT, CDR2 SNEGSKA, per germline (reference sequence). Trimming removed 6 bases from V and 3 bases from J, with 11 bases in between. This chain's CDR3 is CSARDGEETQYF. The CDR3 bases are TGCAGTGCCAGGGACGGGGAAGAGACCCAGTACTTC.

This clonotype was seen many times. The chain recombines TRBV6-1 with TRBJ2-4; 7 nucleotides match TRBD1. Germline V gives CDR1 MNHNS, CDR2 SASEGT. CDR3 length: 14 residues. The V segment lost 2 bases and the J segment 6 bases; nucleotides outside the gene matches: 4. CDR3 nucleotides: TGTGCCAGCAGTGAACCGGGACAGAGAAACATTCAGTACTTC. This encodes CASSEPGQRNIQYF.

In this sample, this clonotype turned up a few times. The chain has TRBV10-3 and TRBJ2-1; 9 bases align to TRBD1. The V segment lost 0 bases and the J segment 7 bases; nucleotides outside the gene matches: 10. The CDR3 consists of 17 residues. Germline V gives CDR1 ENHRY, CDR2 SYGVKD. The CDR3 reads CAISESSSGTGWNEQFF. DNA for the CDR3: TGTGCCATCAGTGAGTCCTCGTCCGGGACAGGGTGGAATGAGCAGTTCTTC.

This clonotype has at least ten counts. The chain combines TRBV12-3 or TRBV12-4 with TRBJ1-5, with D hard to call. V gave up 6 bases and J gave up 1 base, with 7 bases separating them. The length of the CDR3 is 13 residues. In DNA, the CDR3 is TGTGCCAGCAGAAAGGAAAGCAATCAGCCCCAGCATTTT. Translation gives CASRKESNQPQHF.

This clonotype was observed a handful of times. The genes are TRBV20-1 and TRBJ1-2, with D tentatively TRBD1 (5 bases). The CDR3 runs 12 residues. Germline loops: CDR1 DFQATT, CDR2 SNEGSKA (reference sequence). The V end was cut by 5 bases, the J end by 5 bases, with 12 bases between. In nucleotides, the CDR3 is TGCAGTGCTTGGGGACTTGTATATGGCTACACCTTC. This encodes CSAWGLVYGYTF.

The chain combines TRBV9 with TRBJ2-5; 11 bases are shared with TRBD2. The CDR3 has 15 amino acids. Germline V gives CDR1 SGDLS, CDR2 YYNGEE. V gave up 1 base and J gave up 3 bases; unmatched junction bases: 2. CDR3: CASSVSGLAEETQYF. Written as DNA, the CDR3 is TGTGCCAGCAGCGTATCGGGACTAGCGGAAGAGACCCAGTACTTC. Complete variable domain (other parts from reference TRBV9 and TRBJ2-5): DSGVTQTPKHLITATGQRVTLRCSPRSGDLSVYWYQQSLDQGLQFLIQYYNGEERAKGNILERFSAQQFPDLHSELNLSSLELGDSALYFCASSVSGLAEETQYFGPGTRLLVL.

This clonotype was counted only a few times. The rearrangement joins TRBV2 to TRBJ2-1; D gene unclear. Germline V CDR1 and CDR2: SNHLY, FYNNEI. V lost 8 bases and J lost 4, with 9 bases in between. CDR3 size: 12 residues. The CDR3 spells CASEADYNEQFF. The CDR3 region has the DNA TGTGCCAGCGAGGCAGATTACAATGAGCAGTTCTTC.